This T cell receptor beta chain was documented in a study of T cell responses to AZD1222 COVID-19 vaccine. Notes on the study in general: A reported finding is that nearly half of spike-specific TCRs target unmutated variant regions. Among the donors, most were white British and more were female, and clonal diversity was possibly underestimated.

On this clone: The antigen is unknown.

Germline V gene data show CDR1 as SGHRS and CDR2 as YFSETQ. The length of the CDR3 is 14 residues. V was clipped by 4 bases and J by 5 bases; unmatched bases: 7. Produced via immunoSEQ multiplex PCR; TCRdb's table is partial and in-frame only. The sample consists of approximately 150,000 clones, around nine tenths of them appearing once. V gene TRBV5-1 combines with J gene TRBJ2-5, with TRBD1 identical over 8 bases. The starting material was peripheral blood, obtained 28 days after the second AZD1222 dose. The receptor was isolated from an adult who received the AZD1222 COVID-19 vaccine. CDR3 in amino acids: CASSGDRSRETQYF. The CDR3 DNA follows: TGCGCCAGCAGCGGGGACAGGAGCAGGGAGACCCAGTACTTC.